Shown below are 17 T cell receptor beta chains from a single sample sequenced in a study of T cell responses to AZD1222 COVID-19 vaccine. Sequenced by immunoSEQ multiplex PCR; TCRdb stores in-frame clones only, minus some. The table lists tens of thousands of clones, about 87% of them singletons. The sequencing used peripheral blood, collected on day 0 of AZD1222 vaccination. All receptors come from an adult in good health.

In this sample, this clone turned up a few times. The chain links TRBV11-2 to TRBJ1-3; D might be TRBD1 (5 bases). Deletions cut 6 bases from V and 3 bases from J, with 15 bases between. CDR3 size: 15 residues. Germline lookup yields CDR1 SGHAT and CDR2 FQNNGV. CDR3 DNA sequence: TGTGCCAGCAGACCGGCAGGGCTTGATGGAAACACCATATATTTT. This sequence encodes CASRPAGLDGNTIYF.

The rearrangement joins TRBV19 to TRBJ1-1; D unresolved. The CDR3 spans 15 residues. Trimming shortened V by 1 base and J by 10 bases, and 19 bases separated the two germline ends. Germline V gene sequence: CDR1 LNHDA, CDR2 SQIVND (reference sequence). The CDR3 region is CASSIGGSGSMGAFF. In DNA, the CDR3 is TGTGCCAGTAGTATAGGCGGCAGTGGCAGTATGGGAGCTTTCTTT.

The V and J genes are TRBV4-2 and TRBJ1-1, with D unclear. Germline assignment: CDR1 LGHNA and CDR2 YNFKEQ. V gave up 4 bases and J gave up 7 bases, with 10 bases separating them. The CDR3 is made up of 12 amino acids. In DNA, the CDR3 is TGTGCCAGCAGCCCCGAAAGGAATGAAGCTTTCTTT. Translation: CASSPERNEAFF.

This chain uses TRBV24-1 with TRBJ2-1; 8 bases fit TRBD2. Germline lookup yields CDR1 KGHDR and CDR2 SFDVKD. The length of the CDR3 is 16 residues. Unmatched junction bases numbered 10, after V lost 3 bases and J lost 7 bases. Here the CDR3 reads CATSDRGRGARNEQFF. CDR3 DNA: TGTGCCACCAGTGATCGTGGGCGGGGGGCGAGAAATGAGCAGTTCTTC.

This clone was picked up one time. The V gene is TRBV5-1, the J gene TRBJ1-3; D gene uncertain. CDR1 is SGHRS, CDR2 YFSETQ, per germline. CDR3 length equals 17 residues. Deletions cut 4 bases from V and 3 bases from J, with 20 bases between. CDR3 nucleotide sequence: TGCGCCAGCAGCCTGGGCGTCCAAGCGCTGGGTGGAAACACCATATATTTT. It encodes CASSLGVQALGGNTIYF.

The chain uses TRBV5-1 and TRBJ2-5; 10 nucleotides match TRBD2. The length of the CDR3 is 16 residues. Per germline, CDR1 SGHRS and CDR2 YFSETQ. Germline trimming cut 1 base from V and 1 base from J; bases unmatched to any gene: 4. CDR3 in DNA: TGCGCCAGCAGCTTGTCCGCTAGCGGGGGCCAAGAGACCCAGTACTTC. Amino acids: CASSLSASGGQETQYF.

The V call is TRBV29-1, the J call TRBJ1-1; 8 bases agree with TRBD1. Trimming at V came to 8 bases and at J to 5 bases, leaving 22 bases not matched to a gene. This CDR3 contains 17 residues. Germline V lookup: CDR1 SQVTM, CDR2 ANQGSEA. This CDR3 is CSYVAALGQGARTEAFF. For the CDR3, the DNA is TGCAGCTATGTGGCAGCGTTGGGTCAGGGGGCGAGGACTGAAGCTTTCTTT.

The V gene is TRBV15, the J gene TRBJ1-3; possible D gene TRBD1, 5 bases. CDR3 length: 19 residues. V lost 0 bases, J lost 0 bases, and 18 bases lay in between. From germline, CDR1 is LNHNV and CDR2 YYDKDF (reference sequence). CDR3 nucleotide sequence: TGTGCCACCAGCAGAGATCCTTTATTCAGGGAAACCTCTGGAAACACCATATATTTT. Translated, it gives CATSRDPLFRETSGNTIYF.

The rearrangement joins TRBV14 to TRBJ1-1; D call uncertain. Between the trimmed V and J ends, which lost 0 bases and 4 bases, there was a span of 6 bases. The CDR3 consists of 13 residues. Per the germline V gene, CDR1 is SGHDN and CDR2 is FVKESK. The CDR3 spells CASSQDLRTEAFF. The CDR3 coding sequence is TGTGCCAGCAGCCAAGATCTGCGCACTGAAGCTTTCTTT.

This chain connects TRBV4-1 to TRBJ1-2, with 9 bases aligning to TRBD1. With V trimmed by 0 bases and J by 3 bases, 11 bases remained unmatched. This CDR3 spans 18 amino acids. CDR1 is MGHRA, CDR2 YSYEKL, per germline. The CDR3 nucleotides are TGCGCCAGCAGCCAAGAGCCGACAGGGGGGGTTAAAGACTATGGCTACACCTTC. Translation: CASSQEPTGGVKDYGYTF.

The rearrangement uses TRBV24-1 and TRBJ2-6; D ambiguous. CDR3 length: 15 residues. Germline CDR1 reads KGHDR; CDR2 reads SFDVKD. V gave up 1 base and J gave up 0 bases, with 3 bases separating them. CDR3 sequence: CATSDLGSGANVLTF. The CDR3 DNA follows: TGTGCCACCAGTGATTTAGGCTCTGGGGCCAACGTCCTGACTTTC.

This clone was seen once. This chain connects TRBV24-1 to TRBJ2-5, with D maybe TRBD1 (5 bases). The V end lost 5 bases, the J end lost 5 bases, and 11 bases lay between the germline ends. Germline-derived CDR1 and CDR2 are KGHDR and SFDVKD. The CDR3 length is 13 residues. The CDR3 coding sequence is TGTGCCACCAGTGGGTCAGGGCAGGAGACCCAGTACTTC. Translated, it gives CATSGSGQETQYF.

The J gene is TRBJ2-1, the V gene TRBV10-3; unclear D gene. This CDR3 contains 16 residues. Per the germline V gene, CDR1 is ENHRY and CDR2 is SYGVKD. Deletions cut 6 bases from V and 4 bases from J, with 19 bases between. The CDR3 nucleotides are TGTGCCATCAGCGAACTCGGATACGAGGTTTACAATGAGCAGTTCTTC. It encodes CAISELGYEVYNEQFF.

This sequence joins TRBV9 and TRBJ1-5, with TRBD1 identical over 7 bases. Per germline, CDR1 SGDLS and CDR2 YYNGEE. V shed 7 bases, J shed 3 bases, and the junction held 7 bases outside the gene matches. The CDR3 runs to 14 residues. Here the CDR3 reads CASGSGQNNQPQHF. CDR3 coding DNA: TGTGCCAGCGGATCGGGACAGAACAATCAGCCCCAGCATTTT.

This chain connects TRBV5-8 to TRBJ1-3, with a weak D call TRBD1 (6 bases). The CDR3 has 15 residues. Germline CDR1 SGHTS, CDR2 YDEGEE. The V end was cut by 6 bases, the J end by 4 bases, with 17 bases between. The CDR3: CASTSAGARGNTIYF. The CDR3, as DNA: TGTGCCAGCACGTCCGCGGGGGCGCGGGGAAACACCATATATTTT.

This clone showed up just a few times. The chain couples TRBV5-1 to TRBJ1-1; no firm D call. Trimming shortened V by 4 bases and J by 6 bases, and 13 bases separated the two germline ends. This CDR3 has 13 residues. CDR1 SGHRS and CDR2 YFSETQ come from the germline V gene. The CDR3 loop reads CASSLGGFAEAFF. The CDR3 DNA follows: TGCGCCAGCAGCCTGGGAGGGTTTGCTGAAGCTTTCTTT.

This clone was detected only once. This sequence joins TRBV12-2 and TRBJ2-3; TRBD2 reflects the table's D call only, with no check against the DNA. TRBV12-2 is given as a pseudogene. There are 18 residues in the CDR3. CDR3 sequence (DNA): TGTGCAAGTCGCTTAGGACGACTAATGGGGACTGGCACAGATACGCAGTATTTT. This sequence encodes CASRLGRLMGTGTDTQYF.